These 15 T cell receptor beta chains originate from one sample sequenced in a study of Graves' ophthalmopathy and Graves' hyperthyroidism. TCR beta CDR3 amplification used RNA transcripts. Second-round multiplex PCR came after first-round RT-PCR with HTBI primers. MiXCR, applied by TCRdb to the multiplex PCR reads, yields one record per CDR3 protein. The sample records about half a million distinct CDR3 sequences, about 15% being singletons. Sample: blood. The receptors here all came from a woman in her thirties with Graves' ophthalmopathy.

This clonotype has at least ten counts. The chain employs TRBV4-1 and TRBJ2-5; 10 nucleotides align to TRBD1. CDR1 and CDR2 from the germline V gene are MGHRA and YSYEKL. J gave up 1 base and V 4 bases, and 3 bases lay outside the gene matches. The CDR3 runs 15 residues. The DNA of the CDR3 is TGCGCCAGCAGCCCTTGGACAGGGGGCCAAGAGACCCAGTACTTC. Translation gives CASSPWTGGQETQYF.

This clonotype has at least ten counts. This may stem from a read error, because a much larger clone lies one nucleotide away. This chain joins TRBV12-3 or TRBV12-4 and TRBJ1-1; D is possibly TRBD1 (5 bases). The CDR3 has 13 residues. CDR3 amino acids: CASSPGTNAEAFF. The DNA for the CDR3 is TGTGCCAGCAGCCCCGGGACGAACGCTGAAGCTTTCTTT.

This clonotype came up many times. The chain carries TRBV11-2 and TRBJ2-7, with no clear D. In germline, CDR1 is SGHAT, CDR2 FQNNGV. V was pared by 3 bases and J by 0 bases, with 12 bases between. This CDR3 comprises 15 residues. CDR3 region: CASSFVERDSYEQYF. CDR3 in DNA: TGTGCCAGCAGCTTCGTAGAAAGGGACTCCTACGAGCAGTACTTC.

This clonotype was recorded a few times. The chain combines TRBV12-3 or TRBV12-4 with TRBJ2-3, with 7 bases aligning to TRBD1. The V and J ends lost 3 bases and 3 bases, in that order; junction bases with no gene match: 9. The CDR3 sequence is 16 residues long. The CDR3 spells CASSLDSTGATDTQYF. In nucleotides, the CDR3 is TGTGCCAGCAGTTTGGACTCCACAGGGGCTACAGATACGCAGTATTTT.

This clonotype was seen ten or more times. The chain couples TRBV6-2 or TRBV6-3 to TRBJ2-7, with 14 bases identical to TRBD2. With 3 bases clipped from V and 0 bases from J, the junction kept 10 bases outside the gene matches. Looked up from germline, CDR1 is MNHEY and CDR2 is SVGEGT. CDR3 size: 19 residues. The CDR3 region is CASSYGPGLAGVGSYEQYF. Written as DNA, the CDR3 is TGTGCCAGCAGTTATGGGCCGGGACTAGCGGGAGTAGGCTCCTACGAGCAGTACTTC.

This clonotype appeared many times. This chain uses TRBV20-1 with TRBJ1-3, with D unclear. Deletions cut 4 bases from V and 3 bases from J, with 7 bases between. The CDR3 spans 12 residues. Germline V gives CDR1 DFQATT, CDR2 SNEGSKA (reference sequence). In DNA, the CDR3 is TGCAGTGCTACTCCCTATGGAAACACCATATATTTT. Protein: CSATPYGNTIYF.

J is TRBJ1-2 and V is TRBV19; D might be TRBD1 (5 bases). The V gene's germline CDR1 is LNHDA and CDR2 SQIVND (reference sequence). This CDR3 contains 12 residues. The ends were cut back, 8 bases at V and 7 bases at J, with 14 bases in the middle. CDR3 protein: CASRGSVRGYTF. The CDR3 coding sequence is TGTGCCAGTCGGGGCAGCGTTCGTGGCTACACCTTC.

This clonotype was seen repeatedly, ten times or more. The chain is built from TRBV12-3 or TRBV12-4 and TRBJ1-1; possible D gene TRBD1, 6 bases. This CDR3 contains 15 residues. Trimming cost V 5 bases and J 3 bases, with 16 bases left between them. The chain's CDR3 is CASSKRTDGDTEAFF. CDR3 sequence (DNA): TGTGCCAGCAGTAAGCGGACAGACGGCGACACTGAAGCTTTCTTT.

In its sample, this clonotype was seen once. One end of the junction does not line up with germline, which may come from a read error. V gene TRBV6-2 or TRBV6-3 combines with J gene TRBJ1-2, with D uncertain. The CDR3 runs 12 residues. CDR1 MNHEY and CDR2 SVGEGT come from the germline V gene. The CDR3 DNA is TGTGCCAGCAGTTTCCGCGACTATGGTTACACCTTC. Its translation: CASSFRDYGYTF.

The table lists this clonotype with many counts. V gene TRBV28 combines with J gene TRBJ1-1; 7 bases are shared with TRBD1. CDR3 length: 14 amino acids. From germline, CDR1 is MDHEN and CDR2 SYDVKM. J lost 7 bases, V lost 0 bases, and 5 bases had no gene match. In nucleotides, the CDR3 is TGTGCCAGCAGTTTATGGGTAAGGGACAGTGAAGCTTTCTTT. This codes for CASSLWVRDSEAFF.

There are many counts of this clonotype. The chain couples TRBV28 to TRBJ1-6; D is ambiguous. The CDR3 totals 14 residues. V was pared by 5 bases and J by 9 bases, with 14 bases between. The germline V gene encodes CDR1 MDHEN and CDR2 SYDVKM. The CDR3 spells CASSAIERASPLHF. The DNA for the CDR3 is TGTGCCAGCAGTGCCATCGAGAGGGCTTCACCCCTCCACTTT.

This clonotype was detected many times. This chain links TRBV27 with TRBJ2-7; TRBD1 aligns across 8 bases. Trimming took 3 bases from V and 2 from J; bases not matched to a gene: 6. This CDR3 has 15 residues. Germline lookup yields CDR1 MNHEY and CDR2 SMNVEV (reference sequence). The DNA of the CDR3 is TGTGCCAGCAGTTTTCGACAGGGGCCGACCTACGAGCAGTACTTC. Residues: CASSFRQGPTYEQYF.

This clonotype was detected only a few times. The rearrangement uses TRBV12-3 or TRBV12-4 and TRBJ2-3; TRBD2 is a possible D gene (7 bases). Trimming took 5 bases from V and 2 from J, leaving 14 bases between them. CDR3 length: 15 amino acids. The CDR3 region has the DNA TGTGCCAGCAGTCCCGAGGGGGGGATCACAGATACGCAGTATTTT. Encoded protein: CASSPEGGITDTQYF.

This clonotype has a count of ten or more. The gene calls are TRBV11-2 and TRBJ1-2; D remains unclear. Trimming shortened V by 4 bases and J by 7 bases, and 13 bases separated the two germline ends. CDR3 length equals 13 residues. Per the germline V gene, CDR1 is SGHAT and CDR2 is FQNNGV. CDR3 DNA sequence: TGTGCCAGCAGCTACACTTTGAGGGTTGGCTACACCTTC. Protein sequence: CASSYTLRVGYTF. Full variable domain (outside the CDR3, taken from reference TRBV11-2 and TRBJ1-2): EAGVAQSPRYKIIEKRQSVAFWCNPISGHATLYWYQQILGQGPKLLIQFQNNGVVDDSQLPKDRFSAERLKGVDSTLKIQPAKLEDSAVYLCASSYTLRVGYTFGSGTRLTVV.

This chain uses TRBV15 with TRBJ2-2, with D unresolved. Germline CDR1 LNHNV, CDR2 YYDKDF (reference sequence). This CDR3 spans 14 amino acids. Between the trimmed V and J ends, which lost 0 bases and 6 bases, there was a span of 8 bases. In DNA, the CDR3 is TGTGCCACCAGCAGAGATAGGCGGTCCGGGGAGCTGTTTTTT. This sequence encodes CATSRDRRSGELFF.